This TCR beta chain was recovered during a study of cytomegalovirus exposure and HLA in healthy donors. PCR amplification relied on 60 Vbeta primers (plus 13 Jbeta primers). Using immunoSEQ multiplex PCR, the repertoire was profiled, and TCRdb retains in-frame clones only, with some absent. The repertoire has some 150,000 clones, over 80% of them found once; the top ten carry around 4.1%. J gave up 7 bases and V 5 bases, and 6 bases lay outside the gene matches. From germline, CDR1 is SGDLS and CDR2 YYNGEE. The CDR3 totals 14 residues. Whole-study findings and limits: CMV serostatus was the sole immune exposure data available. Another analysis was done later, and it associated roughly 15,000 TCR beta sequences with HLA alleles at 0.05 false discovery rate. Association of a missense DCLRE1C variant with TCR beta V- and J-gene trimming was reported in a later analysis.

Regarding this clone: Its antigen is unknown.

This receptor was obtained from a woman aged 45-59 years in good health and CMV-seropositive. The chain is built from TRBV9 and TRBJ1-5; 10 bases map to TRBD1. The sample consisted of PBMCs. CDR3 protein: CASSADRGPQPQHF. The CDR3 DNA reads as TGTGCCAGCAGTGCTGACAGGGGGCCCCAGCCCCAGCATTTT.